The source of this TCR beta chain is a study of blood T cell repertoires in COVID-19. As for the study in general: The United States, Italy and Spain provided the acute and convalescent COVID-19 samples.

From germline, CDR1 is SGHRS and CDR2 YFSETQ. The CDR3 consists of 15 residues. V lost 1 base and J lost 5, with 13 bases in between. The repertoire was sequenced with immunoSEQ multiplex PCR; TCRdb's copy has only in-frame clones and lacks some. Of some 270,000 clones listed, approximately 83% are singletons. Participant-given clinical history determined each cohort assignment. In this sample, this clone turned up once. What was sequenced was PBMCs or T cells enriched from blood (not recorded which). The receptor's source is a young woman who had recovered from COVID-19. The genes are TRBV5-1 and TRBJ1-5; maybe TRBD1 (6 bases). The CDR3 DNA reads as TGCGCCAGCAGCTTGAGTGGGGGCAGCGATCAGCCCCAGCATTTT. Protein product: CASSLSGGSDQPQHF.